The 11 T cell receptor beta chains listed next were all sequenced from one sample in a study of regulatory T cells in long-lasting Graves disease. To make TCR beta libraries, researchers used iRepertoire HTBI primers and Arm-PCR of CDR3 regions. TCRdb fed the multiplex PCR reads into MiXCR, producing one record per CDR3 protein. Of around 400,000 distinct CDR3 sequences listed, around 20% are singletons. Time point of the sample: persistent/refractory GD, antithyroid drugs over 5 years with positive TRAb. Construction of the TCR library relied on RNA isolated from PBMCs. Sequencing was performed on peripheral blood mononuclear cells (PBMCs), taken when the disease was refractory, from a patient treated with antithyroid drugs. The receptors were sampled from a female donor with Graves disease.

This clonotype appeared many times. The CDR3, as DNA: TGTGCCAGCAGTTTACCACACGGGAACTATGGCTACACCTTC. Its protein product is CASSLPHGNYGYTF. The chain has TRBV28 and TRBJ1-2; D is unresolved. Germline lookup yields CDR1 MDHEN and CDR2 SYDVKM. The CDR3 spans 14 residues. V dropped 2 bases and J dropped 2 bases, with 9 bases sitting between them.

This clonotype was picked up a small number of times. The V and J genes are TRBV30 and TRBJ2-5; D is uncertain. Trimming took 0 bases from V and 0 from J, leaving 5 bases between them. Germline lookup yields CDR1 GTSNPN and CDR2 SVGIG (reference sequence). The CDR3 is made up of 13 amino acids. The CDR3 nucleotides read TGTGCCTGGAGTGTATGGAACCAAGAGACCCAGTACTTC. It is translated as CAWSVWNQETQYF.

Comment on this clonotype: This may come from a read error, since a much larger clone is one base off. The rearrangement joins TRBV5-1 to TRBJ1-1; D remains unclear. The length of the CDR3 is 14 residues. Germline V gene lookup returns CDR1 SGHRS and CDR2 YFSETQ. V was pared by 4 bases and J by 1 base, with 11 bases between. The CDR3 DNA sequence: TGCGCCAGCAGCCCCCCCGTTGCGAACACTGAAGCTTTCTTT. This translates into CASSPPVANTEAFF.

The chain uses TRBV6-1 and TRBJ2-2, with a possible D match to TRBD2 (6 bases). The CDR3 is made up of 17 amino acids. Trimming stripped 6 bases from V and 3 bases from J, with 20 bases between. The V gene's germline CDR1 is MNHNS and CDR2 SASEGT. The CDR3 region has the DNA TGTGCCAGCAGGATATCCCCCCCGGGAGTTGACACCGGGGAGCTGTTTTTT. Residues: CASRISPPGVDTGELFF.

In its sample, this clonotype was seen many times. The chain has TRBV20-1 and TRBJ2-1, with D perhaps matching TRBD1 (6 bases). The CDR3 consists of 14 residues. Germline CDR1 DFQATT, CDR2 SNEGSKA (reference sequence). V lost 3 bases and J lost 1, with 10 bases in between. The CDR3 DNA reads TGCAGTGCTAGCGGACAGTGGTCCTACAATGAGCAGTTCTTC. The encoded protein is CSASGQWSYNEQFF.

This clonotype was seen more than once but under ten times. This CDR3 reads CASSSGQGNVYEQYF. In DNA form, the CDR3 reads TGTGCCAGTAGTTCAGGACAGGGAAACGTCTACGAGCAGTACTTC. The J gene is TRBJ2-7, the V gene TRBV19; 8 bases are a match to TRBD1. The length of the CDR3 is 15 residues. The V gene's germline CDR1 is LNHDA and CDR2 SQIVND (reference sequence). V lost 5 bases, J lost 3 bases, and 9 bases stayed unmatched.

This chain uses TRBV2 with TRBJ2-3, with D unclear. CDR1 SNHLY and CDR2 FYNNEI come from the germline V gene. This CDR3 spans 11 amino acids. Trimming left V 8 bases short and J 5 bases short, with 8 bases between. The CDR3 here is CASGLRDTQYF. CDR3 DNA: TGTGCCAGCGGGCTCAGAGATACGCAGTATTTT.

This clonotype was recorded at least ten times. This chain links TRBV28 with TRBJ2-7; D is ambiguous. Trimming took off 3 bases at V and 0 bases at J, with 9 bases between the two ends. The CDR3 spans 14 residues. CDR1 and CDR2 (germline): MDHEN, SYDVKM. In DNA, the CDR3 is TGTGCCAGCAGTTTTTTACGTCACTCCTACGAGCAGTACTTC. This codes for CASSFLRHSYEQYF.

This clonotype has a handful of counts. The chain combines TRBV27 with TRBJ2-1; 11 bases line up with TRBD2. Germline values: CDR1 MNHEY, CDR2 SMNVEV (reference sequence). The CDR3 is 15 amino acids. After removal of 8 bases from V and 8 bases from J, the junction contained 11 bases not matched to a gene. The CDR3 sequence: CASRLLAGVLYEQFF. The CDR3 DNA follows: TGTGCCAGCCGATTACTAGCGGGAGTCCTGTATGAGCAGTTCTTC.

This clonotype has ten or more counts. The chain recombines TRBV6-1 with TRBJ2-7; D unclear. V shed 0 bases and J shed 5 bases, with 5 bases lying between them. The V gene's germline CDR1 is MNHNS and CDR2 SASEGT. The CDR3 has 12 residues. The CDR3 bases are TGTGCCAGCAGTGAAGCCAGGAACGAGCAGTACTTC. Encoded protein: CASSEARNEQYF.

This clonotype was observed a handful of times. J is TRBJ2-2 and V is TRBV5-4; 14 positions agree with TRBD2. Germline V gene data show CDR1 as SGHNT and CDR2 as YYREEE (reference sequence). The CDR3 covers 18 residues. The junction had 15 bases not matched to a gene; V was cut back by 3 bases and J by 11 bases. CDR3 residues: CASSSGTSGSGYGTELFF. The CDR3 DNA sequence: TGTGCCAGCAGCTCGGGGACTAGCGGGAGTGGTTACGGGACCGAGCTGTTTTTT.